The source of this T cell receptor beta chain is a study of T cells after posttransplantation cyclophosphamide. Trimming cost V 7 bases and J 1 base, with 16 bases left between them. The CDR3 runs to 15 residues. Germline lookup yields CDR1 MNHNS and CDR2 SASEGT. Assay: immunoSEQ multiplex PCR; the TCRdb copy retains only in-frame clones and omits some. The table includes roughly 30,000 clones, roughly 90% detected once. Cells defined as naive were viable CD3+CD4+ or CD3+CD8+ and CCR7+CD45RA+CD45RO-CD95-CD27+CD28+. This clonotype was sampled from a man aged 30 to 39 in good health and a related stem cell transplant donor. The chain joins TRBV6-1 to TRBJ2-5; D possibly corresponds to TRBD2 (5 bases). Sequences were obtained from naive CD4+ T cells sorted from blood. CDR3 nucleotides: TGTGCCAGCACCCGGGGAAGAGGGCCCCAAGAGACCCAGTACTTC. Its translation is CASTRGRGPQETQYF.